This T cell receptor beta chain came from a study of T cells in Graves' hyperthyroidism and ophthalmopathy. The overall study: Peripheral blood was taken when the disease was first diagnosed, before any treatment began. Findings of the study overall: Ophthalmopathy onset followed model prediction by a median about 6.5 months.

The hyperthyroidism patients had all been newly diagnosed, and their disease duration was under 2 months. Their ages ranged from 18 to 65 years. Investigators excluded patients with uncontrolled infection, other autoimmune disease, pregnancy or lactation. About this clonotype: Its specificity is unknown.

TCR beta CDR3 regions were amplified from RNA transcripts. The TCR CDR3 was amplified in a first-round RT-PCR using the HTBI primer set. TCRdb re-called the multiplex PCR reads through MiXCR, storing one row per CDR3 protein. The sample records approximately 640,000 distinct CDR3 sequences, 15% to 20% being singletons. This TCR was sampled from a woman in her twenties or thirties with Graves' hyperthyroidism. Sequencing was performed on blood.

CDR3 region: CATSDRDRSSTDTQYF. The CDR3 DNA follows: TGTGCCACCAGTGATCGTGACAGATCTAGCACAGATACGCAGTATTTT. The rearrangement joins TRBV24-1 to TRBJ2-3, with D possibly being TRBD1 (5 bases). Trimming removed 3 bases at V and 0 bases at J, with 12 bases between. Germline V gene lookup returns CDR1 KGHDR and CDR2 SFDVKD. There are 16 residues in the CDR3.